The 32 T cell receptor beta chains given below trace back to one sample, sequenced in a study of shared clonotypes between healthy human individuals. Generated by immunoSEQ multiplex PCR, the TCRdb table keeps only in-frame clones and is missing some. The sample has around 450,000 clones, 79% seen once. Material for sequencing was PBMCs. The receptors were gathered from a woman between 40 and 50 years old in good health. Some clones in this sample may be carry-over from other donors' samples.

This clone was detected once. The chain links TRBV28 to TRBJ2-3, with D maybe TRBD2 (6 bases). Germline CDR1 and CDR2: MDHEN and SYDVKM. This CDR3 is built from 14 residues. Between the trimmed V and J ends, which lost 6 bases and 3 bases, there was a span of 13 bases. The CDR3 spells CASSPRGGTDTQYF. CDR3 in DNA: TGTGCCAGCAGCCCCCGGGGAGGAACAGATACGCAGTATTTT.

The chain carries TRBV9 and TRBJ2-3; TRBD1 aligns across 9 bases. The CDR3 runs 14 residues. Germline lookup yields CDR1 SGDLS and CDR2 YYNGEE. The V segment lost 4 bases and the J segment 4 bases; nucleotides outside the gene matches: 4. This CDR3 is CASSPTGGSDTQYF. CDR3 DNA: TGTGCCAGCAGCCCGACAGGGGGGTCAGATACGCAGTATTTT.

The chain links TRBV2 to TRBJ2-1; possible D gene TRBD2, 5 bases. In germline, CDR1 is SNHLY, CDR2 FYNNEI. V was shortened by 8 bases and J by 7 bases, with 12 bases between the two germline ends. The length of the CDR3 is 12 residues. The CDR3: CASLMRVNEQFF. In DNA form, the CDR3 reads TGTGCCAGCCTCATGCGGGTGAATGAGCAGTTCTTC.

This chain joins TRBV27 and TRBJ2-1; D unclear. V lost 1 base and J lost 6, with 10 bases in between. The CDR3 is 14 residues long. Germline CDR1 and CDR2: MNHEY and SMNVEV (reference sequence). This CDR3 is CASSLFARPNEQFF. As DNA, the CDR3 is TGTGCCAGCAGTTTATTCGCTAGACCCAATGAGCAGTTCTTC.

Only one count was recorded for this clone. The gene calls are TRBV28 and TRBJ1-6; D gene uncertain. Germline CDR1 is MDHEN and CDR2 is SYDVKM. V was trimmed by 4 bases and J by 11 bases, leaving 21 bases between them. The CDR3 contains 16 residues. Here the CDR3 reads CASSSGSGSWVAPLHF. The DNA of the CDR3 is TGTGCCAGCAGTTCCGGCTCCGGGAGTTGGGTGGCACCCCTCCACTTT.

In this sample, this clone turned up a few times. As DNA, the CDR3 is TGTGCCAGCAGCGCCTACAGGGGTTCGAACACCGGGGAGCTGTTTTTT. This codes for CASSAYRGSNTGELFF. The rearrangement links TRBV5-4 to TRBJ2-2; 7 bases agree with TRBD1. The V gene end was trimmed by 4 bases and the J gene end by 0 bases; junction bases not matched to a gene: 6. This CDR3 has 16 amino acids. Looked up from germline, CDR1 is SGHNT and CDR2 is YYREEE (reference sequence).

The gene calls are TRBV28 and TRBJ1-6, with TRBD1 identical over 9 bases. Trimming took 8 bases from V and 5 from J; bases not matched to a gene: 10. Germline assignment: CDR1 MDHEN and CDR2 SYDVKM. The CDR3 is 16 residues long. CDR3 DNA sequence: TGTGCCAGCCGCTATGCGGGGGACAGGGATAATTCACCCCTCCACTTT. Translation gives CASRYAGDRDNSPLHF.

The rearrangement joins TRBV7-3 to TRBJ2-1; TRBD2 agrees at 8 bases. The germline V gene has CDR1 SGHTA and CDR2 FQGTGA. Trimming at V came to 0 bases and at J to 7 bases, leaving 8 bases not matched to a gene. The CDR3 spans 16 residues. The CDR3 spells CASSLTSGGDTNEQFF. CDR3 coding DNA: TGTGCCAGCAGCTTAACGTCGGGAGGGGACACGAATGAGCAGTTCTTC.

This clone was found a few times. V gene TRBV29-1 combines with J gene TRBJ1-2; weak D call: TRBD1 (6 bases). The V gene lost 0 bases and the J gene lost 2 bases, with 13 bases spanning the gap. CDR3 length equals 15 residues. Per germline, CDR1 SQVTM and CDR2 ANQGSEA. The CDR3 protein is CSVEDDLDSNYGYTF. The CDR3 coding sequence is TGCAGCGTTGAAGATGACCTGGACAGCAACTATGGCTACACCTTC.

This clone was observed a few times. The DNA of the CDR3 is TGTGCCAGCAGCTTGGTCACAGGGCGCGACACAGATACGCAGTATTTT. This encodes CASSLVTGRDTDTQYF. This chain joins TRBV5-4 and TRBJ2-3; weak D call: TRBD1 (6 bases). Germline V gene sequence: CDR1 SGHNT, CDR2 YYREEE (reference sequence). Trimming stripped 0 bases from V and 2 bases from J, with 13 bases between. CDR3 length equals 16 residues.

This clone was seen once. This chain joins TRBV7-2 and TRBJ2-7; TRBD1 matches 9 bases. This CDR3 is 15 amino acids long. V was pared by 4 bases and J by 5 bases, with 9 bases of the junction left unmatched. The germline CDR1 and CDR2 sequences are SGHTA and FQGNSA. CDR3 bases: TGTGCCAGCAGCTCCTCCGGGACAGGGTTTCACGAGCAGTACTTC. This encodes CASSSSGTGFHEQYF.

The rearrangement uses TRBV10-3 and TRBJ2-5, with a tentative D call TRBD2 (5 bases). The germline V gene encodes CDR1 ENHRY and CDR2 SYGVKD. The CDR3 length is 13 residues. Trimming removed 0 bases from V and 9 bases from J, with 11 bases in between. The CDR3 protein is CAISESMGSPQYF. CDR3 DNA sequence: TGTGCCATCAGTGAGTCAATGGGGAGCCCCCAGTACTTC.

V is TRBV7-9 and J is TRBJ2-5; no reliable D call. The CDR3 is 18 amino acids. The V gene's germline CDR1 is SEHNR and CDR2 FQNEAQ (reference sequence). Deletions cut 5 bases from V and 10 bases from J, with 32 bases between. The CDR3 loop reads CASSQRGPGQHLTRDQYF. CDR3 bases: TGTGCCAGCAGCCAACGTGGACCGGGCCAACATCTAACAAGGGACCAGTACTTC.

Here the CDR3 reads CASSHGQDKNYGYTF. CDR3 nucleotide sequence: TGTGCCAGCAGTCATGGACAGGATAAAAACTATGGCTACACCTTC. The chain has TRBV6-5 and TRBJ1-2; TRBD1 matches at 7 bases. Germline lookup yields CDR1 MNHEY and CDR2 SVGAGI. CDR3 length: 15 amino acids. The V gene end was trimmed by 5 bases and the J gene end by 2 bases; junction bases not matched to a gene: 8.

The chain carries TRBV30 and TRBJ2-1; D is perhaps TRBD1 (5 bases). The CDR3 spans 15 residues. Germline V gene lookup returns CDR1 GTSNPN and CDR2 SVGIG (reference sequence). V was cut by 0 bases and J by 0 bases, with 9 bases left in between. Written as DNA, the CDR3 is TGTGCCTGGAGTGTTGGGGCAAGCTCCTACAATGAGCAGTTCTTC. It encodes CAWSVGASSYNEQFF.

The V call is TRBV7-2, the J call TRBJ2-7; 11 bases are a match to TRBD2. Trimming at V came to 7 bases and at J to 2 bases, leaving 4 bases not matched to a gene. The CDR3 totals 14 residues. Germline V gives CDR1 SGHTA, CDR2 FQGNSA. This CDR3 is CASTGTSGPYEQYF. The CDR3 DNA reads as TGTGCCAGCACAGGGACTAGCGGACCCTACGAGCAGTACTTC.

The V and J genes are TRBV7-2 and TRBJ2-2, with 8 bases matching TRBD1. CDR3 length equals 15 residues. Trimming removed 4 bases from V and 5 bases from J; junction bases left unmatched: 6. CDR1 is SGHTA and CDR2 is FQGNSA in the germline V gene. CDR3 sequence reads: CASSYTGGRTGELFF. CDR3 in DNA: TGTGCCAGCAGCTACACAGGGGGGAGGACCGGGGAGCTGTTTTTT.

The genes are TRBV5-5 and TRBJ1-1; the D gene is possibly TRBD1 (6 bases). The CDR3 runs 16 residues. The V end was cut by 1 base, the J end by 7 bases, with 20 bases between. In germline, CDR1 is SGHKS, CDR2 YYEKEE (reference sequence). The CDR3 region has the DNA TGTGCCAGCAGCTTGTCTGGAGGAATAAAGGGGGTTGAAGCTTTCTTT. Translated, it gives CASSLSGGIKGVEAFF. Full variable domain (outside the CDR3, taken from reference TRBV5-5 and TRBJ1-1): DAGVTQSPTHLIKTRGQQVTLRCSPISGHKSVSWYQQVLGQGPQFIFQYYEKEERGRGNFPDRFSARQFPNYSSELNVNALLLGDSALYLCASSLSGGIKGVEAFFGQGTRLTVV.

V is TRBV25-1 and J is TRBJ1-4; D unclear. Trimming shortened V by 8 bases and J by 6 bases, and 13 bases separated the two germline ends. The CDR3 is made up of 13 amino acids. Germline V gives CDR1 MGHDK, CDR2 SYGVNS. CDR3 nucleotides: TGTGCCAGCTCCTCGAATTGGGATGAAAAACTGTTTTTT. Its protein product is CASSSNWDEKLFF. The whole variable domain, filled in from reference TRBV25-1 and TRBJ1-4, reads EADIYQTPRYLVIGTGKKITLECSQTMGHDKMYWYQQDPGMELHLIHYSYGVNSTEKGDLSSESTVSRIRTEHFPLTLESARPSHTSQYLCASSSNWDEKLFFGSGTQLSVL.

This chain uses TRBV5-4 with TRBJ2-5; 9 bases align to TRBD2. The germline gives CDR1 SGHNT, CDR2 YYREEE (reference sequence). After removal of 3 bases from V and 4 bases from J, the junction contained 4 bases not matched to a gene. The CDR3 contains 14 residues. CDR3 sequence reads: CASSSKLAGETQYF. The CDR3 DNA follows: TGTGCCAGCAGCTCGAAACTAGCGGGAGAGACCCAGTACTTC.

The chain couples TRBV7-8 to TRBJ2-7, with 9 bases identical to TRBD2. Germline loops: CDR1 SGHVS, CDR2 FQNEAQ. The CDR3 sequence is 16 residues long. The V gene end was trimmed by 3 bases and the J gene end by 2 bases; junction bases not matched to a gene: 8. CDR3 sequence: CASSLRGGRGPYEQYF. The CDR3 nucleotides read TGTGCCAGCAGCTTGAGAGGCGGGAGGGGGCCCTACGAGCAGTACTTC.

The CDR3 region is CSVDQGDTQYF. In DNA form, the CDR3 reads TGCAGCGTTGATCAGGGAGATACGCAGTATTTT. V gene TRBV29-1 combines with J gene TRBJ2-3; possible D gene TRBD1, 5 bases. The CDR3 runs 11 residues. CDR1 SQVTM and CDR2 ANQGSEA come from the germline V gene. The V and J ends lost 3 bases and 5 bases respectively, with 6 bases between them.

The chain recombines TRBV19 with TRBJ2-2, with D perhaps assigned TRBD1 or TRBD2 (5 bases each). Germline assignment: CDR1 LNHDA and CDR2 SQIVND (reference sequence). Trimming stripped 5 bases from V and 5 bases from J, with 18 bases between. The CDR3 has 16 residues. DNA of the CDR3: TGTGCCAGTAGTGACTCCGGGACCACCGGGACCGGGGAGCTGTTTTTT. Translation: CASSDSGTTGTGELFF. Combining the CDR3 with reference TRBV19 and TRBJ2-2 gives the whole variable domain DGGITQSPKYLFRKEGQNVTLSCEQNLNHDAMYWYRQDPGQGLRLIYYSQIVNDFQKGDIAEGYSVSREKKESFPLTVTSAQKNPTAFYLCASSDSGTTGTGELFFGEGSRLTVL.

The chain recombines TRBV5-1 with TRBJ2-1; 8 positions match TRBD2. The germline V gene has CDR1 SGHRS and CDR2 YFSETQ. The CDR3 runs to 14 residues. With 5 bases clipped from V and 8 bases from J, the junction kept 9 bases outside the gene matches. The CDR3 DNA is TGCGCCAGCAGATTAGCGGGATCGAGGGATGAGCAGTTCTTC. As protein: CASRLAGSRDEQFF.

The rearrangement links TRBV12-2 to TRBJ1-5. TRBV12-2 is termed a pseudogene. The CDR3 loop spans 14 amino acids. The CDR3 nucleotides are TGTGCAAGTCGCTTGGTTCCCCGTCGCCAGCCCCAGCATTTT. This sequence encodes CASRLVPRRQPQHF.

The chain couples TRBV5-4 to TRBJ2-7; 7 positions agree with TRBD1. Germline CDR1 reads SGHNT; CDR2 reads YYREEE (reference sequence). CDR3 length: 15 amino acids. V dropped 4 bases and J dropped 0; count of bases not matched to a gene: 7. The CDR3 sequence: CASSLQTGFSYEQYF. CDR3 nucleotides: TGTGCCAGCAGCCTCCAGACAGGGTTCTCCTACGAGCAGTACTTC.

This chain uses TRBV11-2 with TRBJ2-7; tentative D call: TRBD1 (5 bases). Germline assignment: CDR1 SGHAT and CDR2 FQNNGV. This CDR3 has 15 amino acids. V lost 1 base and J 3 bases, leaving 13 bases between the germline ends. The CDR3 reads CASSLGVRQNYEQYF. The CDR3 region has the DNA TGTGCCAGCAGCTTAGGTGTTAGACAGAACTACGAGCAGTACTTC.

The chain combines TRBV5-4 with TRBJ2-5; TRBD1 matches at 10 bases. This CDR3 contains 16 residues. Germline V gene sequence: CDR1 SGHNT, CDR2 YYREEE (reference sequence). Germline trimming cut 3 bases from V and 5 bases from J; bases unmatched to any gene: 10. The CDR3: CASSSSGTGAWETQYF. The CDR3 bases are TGTGCCAGCAGCTCATCCGGGACAGGGGCTTGGGAGACCCAGTACTTC.

V and J are TRBV27 and TRBJ2-1, with 7 bases identical to TRBD1. The V gene end was trimmed by 5 bases and the J gene end by 10 bases; junction bases not matched to a gene: 8. Germline V gives CDR1 MNHEY, CDR2 SMNVEV (reference sequence). There are 13 residues in the CDR3. CDR3 loop: CASSLNRGREQFF. CDR3 sequence (DNA): TGTGCCAGCAGTCTAAACAGGGGTCGGGAGCAGTTCTTC.

The V call is TRBV28, the J call TRBJ1-5; 9 bases line up with TRBD1. The germline V gene encodes CDR1 MDHEN and CDR2 SYDVKM. The CDR3 consists of 14 residues. After removal of 6 bases from V and 7 bases from J, the junction contained 7 bases not matched to a gene. CDR3 protein: CASRRGTGRQPQHF. CDR3 in DNA: TGTGCCAGCAGACGTGGGACAGGGAGGCAGCCCCAGCATTTT.

The chain carries TRBV1 and TRBJ2-7. TRBV1 represents a pseudogene. The CDR3 is made up of 16 amino acids. CDR3 sequence reads: CTSSQDRQPDPYEQYF. Here the CDR3 DNA reads TGCACCAGCAGCCAAGACCGGCAACCGGACCCCTACGAGCAGTACTTC.

This clone was seen a handful of times. The chain links TRBV6-6 to TRBJ2-5, with 10 bases matching TRBD2. The DNA end lines up better with TRBJ2-7; the J call may be wrong. CDR3 length equals 16 residues. Germline loops: CDR1 MNHNY, CDR2 SVGAGI (reference sequence). The CDR3 sequence is CASSYTASGSSYEQYF. The CDR3 nucleotides are TGTGCCAGCAGTTACACGGCTAGCGGGAGCTCCTACGAGCAGTACTTC.